The subject of this entry is one T cell receptor beta chain. The entry originates in a study of radiation and T cells in renal cell carcinoma. V was pared by 7 bases and J by 4 bases, with 18 bases of the junction left unmatched. In germline, CDR1 is LNHDA, CDR2 SQIVND (reference sequence). This CDR3 is 17 amino acids long. Sequencing used immunoSEQ multiplex PCR; TCRdb keeps in-frame clones, though not all of them. The table lists around 170,000 clones, about 87% of them singletons. Described time point: blood 4 weeks post-SBRT, at nephrectomy. The treatment is: 15 Gy SBRT to primary tumor, nephrectomy 4 weeks later.

This TCR came from a woman between 45 and 65 years old with renal cell carcinoma. The V gene is TRBV19, the J gene TRBJ2-5; 7 bases map to TRBD2. The sample in question was blood, obtained from a patient whose treatment included radiotherapy and nephrectomy. The CDR3 region is CASTPGPGGPGRETQYF. The CDR3 nucleotides are TGTGCCAGTACCCCAGGCCCGGGGGGACCTGGGAGAGAGACCCAGTACTTC.